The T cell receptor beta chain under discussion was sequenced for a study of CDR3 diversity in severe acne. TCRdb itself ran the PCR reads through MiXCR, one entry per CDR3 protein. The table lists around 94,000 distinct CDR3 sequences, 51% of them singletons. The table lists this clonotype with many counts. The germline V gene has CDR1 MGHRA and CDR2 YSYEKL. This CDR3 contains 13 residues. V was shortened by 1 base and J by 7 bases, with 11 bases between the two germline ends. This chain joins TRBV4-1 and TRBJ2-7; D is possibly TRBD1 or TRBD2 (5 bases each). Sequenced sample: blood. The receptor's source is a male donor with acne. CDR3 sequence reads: CASSQVGVGEQYF. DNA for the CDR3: TGCGCCAGCAGCCAAGTGGGGGTTGGGGAGCAGTACTTC.